Given below is one T cell receptor (beta chain) in context. Authors' analysis steps: Amplifying reference gene primers gave estimates of nucleated cell counts. Generated by immunoSEQ multiplex PCR, the TCRdb table keeps only in-frame clones and is missing some. That table gives V, J and clone size, and the DNA gave D and trimming. The table has some 120,000 clones, approximately 80% seen once. The data belong to a study of blood T cell repertoires in COVID-19. Study details: Sample material is recorded as cDNA or gDNA derived from T cells, B-cell-depleted T cells, or PBMCs.

The TCR comes from a man in his sixties with acute or convalescent COVID-19. Sequenced sample: peripheral blood.

The CDR3 nucleotides are TGTGCCAGCAGCTATTACCCCCAAGGGGTCTACGAGCAGTACTTC. It is translated as CASSYYPQGVYEQYF. This rearrangement joins TRBV28 to TRBJ2-7; TRBD1 is a possible D gene (5 bases). Per the germline V gene, CDR1 is MDHEN and CDR2 is SYDVKM. Trimming left V 6 bases short and J 3 bases short, with 18 bases between. The CDR3 contains 15 residues.